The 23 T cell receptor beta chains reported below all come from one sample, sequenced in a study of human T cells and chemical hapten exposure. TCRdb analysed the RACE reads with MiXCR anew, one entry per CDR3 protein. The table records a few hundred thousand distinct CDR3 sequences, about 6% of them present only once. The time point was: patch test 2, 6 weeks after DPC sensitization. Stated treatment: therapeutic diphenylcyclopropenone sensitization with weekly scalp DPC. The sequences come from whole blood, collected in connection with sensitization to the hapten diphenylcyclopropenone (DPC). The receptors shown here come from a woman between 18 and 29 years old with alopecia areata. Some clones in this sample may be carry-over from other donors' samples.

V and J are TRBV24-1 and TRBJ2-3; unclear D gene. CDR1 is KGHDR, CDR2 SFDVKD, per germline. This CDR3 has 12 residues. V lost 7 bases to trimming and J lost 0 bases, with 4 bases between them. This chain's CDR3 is CATSLSTDTQYF. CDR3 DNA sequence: TGTGCCACCAGCCTAAGCACAGATACGCAGTATTTT.

CDR3 sequence: CASRKQGASEKLFF. Written as DNA, the CDR3 is TGTGCCAGCAGAAAACAGGGGGCTAGTGAAAAACTGTTTTTT. This chain links TRBV12-3 or TRBV12-4 with TRBJ1-4, with 9 bases aligning to TRBD1. CDR3 length: 14 amino acids. V trimming: 6 bases; J trimming: 7 bases; junction bases outside the gene matches: 6.

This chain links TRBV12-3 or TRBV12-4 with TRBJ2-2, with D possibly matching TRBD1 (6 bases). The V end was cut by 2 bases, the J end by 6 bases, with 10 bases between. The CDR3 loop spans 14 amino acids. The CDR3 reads CASSLWDMAGELFF. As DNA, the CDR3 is TGTGCCAGCAGTTTATGGGACATGGCCGGGGAGCTGTTTTTT.

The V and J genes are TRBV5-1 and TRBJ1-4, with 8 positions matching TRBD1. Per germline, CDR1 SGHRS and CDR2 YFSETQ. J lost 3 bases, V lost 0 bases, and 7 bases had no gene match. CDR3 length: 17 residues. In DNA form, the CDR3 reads TGCGCCAGCAGCTTGGACCCGGACAGGGCGGCTAATGAAAAACTGTTTTTT. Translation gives CASSLDPDRAANEKLFF.

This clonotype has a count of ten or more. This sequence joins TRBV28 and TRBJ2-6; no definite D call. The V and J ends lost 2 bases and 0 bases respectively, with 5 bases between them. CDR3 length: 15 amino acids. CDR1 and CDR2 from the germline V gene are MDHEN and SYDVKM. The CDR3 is CASSLQFSGANVLTF. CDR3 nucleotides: TGTGCCAGCAGTTTACAGTTCTCTGGGGCCAACGTCCTGACTTTC. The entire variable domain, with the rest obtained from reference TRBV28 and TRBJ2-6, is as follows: DVKVTQSSRYLVKRTGEKVFLECVQDMDHENMFWYRQDPGLGLRLIYFSYDVKMKEKGDIPEGYSVSREKKERFSLILESASTNQTSMYLCASSLQFSGANVLTFGAGSRLTVL.

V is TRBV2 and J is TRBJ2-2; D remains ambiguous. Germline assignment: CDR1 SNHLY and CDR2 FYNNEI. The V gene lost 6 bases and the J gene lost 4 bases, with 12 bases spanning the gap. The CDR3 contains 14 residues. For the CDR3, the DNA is TGTGCCAGCAGGATTACAAGAGCCACCGGGGAGCTGTTTTTT. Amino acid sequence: CASRITRATGELFF.

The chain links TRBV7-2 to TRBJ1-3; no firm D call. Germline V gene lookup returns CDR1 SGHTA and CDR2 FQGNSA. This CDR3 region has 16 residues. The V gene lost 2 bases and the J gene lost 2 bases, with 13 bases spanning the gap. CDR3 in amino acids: CASSLMPGSAGNTIYF. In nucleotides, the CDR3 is TGTGCCAGCAGCTTAATGCCGGGCTCAGCTGGAAACACCATATATTTT.

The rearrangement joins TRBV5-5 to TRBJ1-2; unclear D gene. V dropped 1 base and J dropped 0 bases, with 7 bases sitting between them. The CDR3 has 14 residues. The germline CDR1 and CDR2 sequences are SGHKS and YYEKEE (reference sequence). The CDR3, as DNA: TGTGCCAGCAGCTTGATTTCCGCTAACTATGGCTACACCTTC. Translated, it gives CASSLISANYGYTF.

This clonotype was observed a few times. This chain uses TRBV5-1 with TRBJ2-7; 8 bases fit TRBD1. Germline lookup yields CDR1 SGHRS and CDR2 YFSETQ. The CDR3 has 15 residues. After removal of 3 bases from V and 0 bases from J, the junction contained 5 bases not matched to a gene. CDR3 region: CASSSGQAISYEQYF. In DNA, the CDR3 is TGCGCCAGCAGCTCGGGACAGGCAATCTCCTACGAGCAGTACTTC.

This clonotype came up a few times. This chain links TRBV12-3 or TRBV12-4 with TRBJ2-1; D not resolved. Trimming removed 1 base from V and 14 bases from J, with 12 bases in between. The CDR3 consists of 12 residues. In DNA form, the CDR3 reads TGTGCCAGCAGTTTAGAGGGTAATCTTAAGTTCTTC. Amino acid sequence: CASSLEGNLKFF.

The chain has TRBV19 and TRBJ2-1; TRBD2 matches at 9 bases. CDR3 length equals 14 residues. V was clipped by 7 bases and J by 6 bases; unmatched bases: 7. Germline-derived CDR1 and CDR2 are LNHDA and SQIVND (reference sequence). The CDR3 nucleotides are TGTGCCAGTACCCAGCGGGGGGAGAGCAATGAGCAGTTCTTC. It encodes CASTQRGESNEQFF.

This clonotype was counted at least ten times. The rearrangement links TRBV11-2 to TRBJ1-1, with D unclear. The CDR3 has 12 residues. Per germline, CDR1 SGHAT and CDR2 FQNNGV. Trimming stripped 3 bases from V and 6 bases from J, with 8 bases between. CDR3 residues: CASSFIIAEAFF. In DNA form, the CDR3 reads TGTGCCAGCAGCTTCATAATCGCTGAAGCTTTCTTT.

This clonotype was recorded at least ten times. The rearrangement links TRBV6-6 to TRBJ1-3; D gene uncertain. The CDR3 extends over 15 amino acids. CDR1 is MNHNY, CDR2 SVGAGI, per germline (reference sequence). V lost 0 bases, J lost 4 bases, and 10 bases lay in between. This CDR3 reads CASSYSQGRGNTIYF. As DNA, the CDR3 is TGTGCCAGCAGTTACTCTCAAGGAAGAGGAAACACCATATATTTT.

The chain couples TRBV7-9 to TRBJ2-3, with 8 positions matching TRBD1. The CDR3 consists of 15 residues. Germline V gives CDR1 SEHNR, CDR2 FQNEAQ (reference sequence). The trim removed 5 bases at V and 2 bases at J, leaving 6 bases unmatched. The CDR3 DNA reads TGTGCCAGCAGCCCCCGACAGGGGAACACAGATACGCAGTATTTT. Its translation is CASSPRQGNTDTQYF.

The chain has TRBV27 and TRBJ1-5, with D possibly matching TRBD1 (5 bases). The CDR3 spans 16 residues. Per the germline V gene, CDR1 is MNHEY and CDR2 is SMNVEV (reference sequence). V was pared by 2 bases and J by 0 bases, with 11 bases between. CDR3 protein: CASSLGTGDSNQPQHF. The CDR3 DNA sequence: TGTGCCAGCAGTTTAGGGACCGGTGATAGCAATCAGCCCCAGCATTTT.

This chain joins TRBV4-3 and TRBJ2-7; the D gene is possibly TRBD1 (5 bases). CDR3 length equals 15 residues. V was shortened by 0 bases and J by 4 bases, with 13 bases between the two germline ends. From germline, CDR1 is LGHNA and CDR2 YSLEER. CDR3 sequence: CASSQDIGREYEQYF. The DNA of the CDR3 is TGCGCCAGCAGCCAAGATATAGGCAGGGAATACGAGCAGTACTTC.

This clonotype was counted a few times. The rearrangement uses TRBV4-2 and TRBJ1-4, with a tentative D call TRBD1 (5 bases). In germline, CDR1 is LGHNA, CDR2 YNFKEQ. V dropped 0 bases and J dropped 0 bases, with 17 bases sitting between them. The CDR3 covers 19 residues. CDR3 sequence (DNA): TGTGCCAGCAGCCAAGATATTACAGGACGCCTCGCAACTAATGAAAAACTGTTTTTT. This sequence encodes CASSQDITGRLATNEKLFF.

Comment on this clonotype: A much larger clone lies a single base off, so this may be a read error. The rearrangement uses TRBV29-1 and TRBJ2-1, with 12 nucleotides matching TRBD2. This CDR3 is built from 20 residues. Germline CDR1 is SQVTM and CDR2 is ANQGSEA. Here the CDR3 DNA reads TGCAGCGTTGAAGGCGGACAGGGCGGTATGGGACTAGCGGGCTACAATGTGCAGTTCTTC. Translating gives CSVEGGQGGMGLAGYNVQFF.

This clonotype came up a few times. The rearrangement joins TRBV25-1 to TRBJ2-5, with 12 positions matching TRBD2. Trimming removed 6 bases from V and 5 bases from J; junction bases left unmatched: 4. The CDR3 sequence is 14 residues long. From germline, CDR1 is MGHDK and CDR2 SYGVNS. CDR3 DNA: TGTGCCAGCAGACTAGCGGGGGGCGGGGAGACCCAGTACTTC. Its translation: CASRLAGGGETQYF. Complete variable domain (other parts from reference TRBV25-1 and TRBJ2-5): EADIYQTPRYLVIGTGKKITLECSQTMGHDKMYWYQQDPGMELHLIHYSYGVNSTEKGDLSSESTVSRIRTEHFPLTLESARPSHTSQYLCASRLAGGGETQYFGPGTRLLVL.

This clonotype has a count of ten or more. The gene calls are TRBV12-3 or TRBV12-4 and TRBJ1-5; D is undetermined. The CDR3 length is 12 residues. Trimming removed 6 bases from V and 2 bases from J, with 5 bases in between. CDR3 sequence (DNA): TGTGCCAGCAGCTTGGGCAATCAGCCCCAGCATTTT. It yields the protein CASSLGNQPQHF.

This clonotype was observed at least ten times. For the CDR3, the DNA is TGTGCCAGCAGTTACGGACTAGCGGGGGGCTCGCCGTATGCCTACAATGAGCAGTTCTTC. It codes for CASSYGLAGGSPYAYNEQFF. The chain has TRBV6-2 or TRBV6-3 and TRBJ2-1; TRBD2 matches 14 bases. This CDR3 is built from 20 residues. Germline V lookup: CDR1 MNHEY, CDR2 SVGEGT. Trimming removed 2 bases from V and 2 bases from J; junction bases left unmatched: 11.

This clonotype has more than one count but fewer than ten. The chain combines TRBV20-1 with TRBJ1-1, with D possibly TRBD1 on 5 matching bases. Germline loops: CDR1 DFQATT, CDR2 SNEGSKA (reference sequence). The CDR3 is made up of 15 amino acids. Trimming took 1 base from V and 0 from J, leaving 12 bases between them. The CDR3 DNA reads TGCAGTGCTAGAGCCCCGGGGGTGCTGAACACTGAAGCTTTCTTT. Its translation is CSARAPGVLNTEAFF.

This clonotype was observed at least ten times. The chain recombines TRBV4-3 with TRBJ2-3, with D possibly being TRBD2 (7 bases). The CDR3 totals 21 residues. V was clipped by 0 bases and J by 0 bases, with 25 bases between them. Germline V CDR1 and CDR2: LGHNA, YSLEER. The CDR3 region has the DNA TGCGCCAGCAGCCAAGAACCGGGGGGCCCCTATTTAGGGAAAAGCACAGATACGCAGTATTTT. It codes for CASSQEPGGPYLGKSTDTQYF.